The rows below give T cell receptor beta chains drawn from one sample of a study of blood T cell repertoires in COVID-19. Profiling relied on immunoSEQ multiplex PCR, and the TCRdb table lists in-frame clones only, not all of them. The table has approximately 250,000 clones, about 90% seen once. The sequenced sample was PBMCs or T cells enriched from blood (not recorded which). The receptors were gathered from a young woman with acute COVID-19. CDR3s include the opening cysteine and the closing phenylalanine or tryptophan. D genes are given only for firm matches. Expanded clones are given a class, and other clones once, few, many or no size at all.

.,.,TRBJ1-5,TRBV10-3,TGTGCCATCAGTGAGTCAGGGGCTGACAATCAGCCCCAGCATTTT,CAISESGADNQPQHF
.,.,TRBJ1-1,TRBV25-1,TGTGCCAGCAGTGAGACCGGAGGAAACACTGAAGCTTTCTTT,CASSETGGNTEAFF
TRBD2,once,TRBJ2-7,TRBV5-4,TGTGCCAGCAGCTTTACGGGACTAGCGGCCTACTACGAGCAGTACTTC,CASSFTGLAAYYEQYF
TRBD1,once,TRBJ2-3,TRBV29-1,TGCAGCGTTATCGGGGACAGGGCGAGAGGTACGCAGTATTTT,CSVIGDRARGTQYF
.,.,TRBJ2-1,TRBV10-3,TGTGCCATCAGTGAATGGCACGTTAACAATGAGCAGTTCTTC,CAISEWHVNNEQFF
.,.,TRBJ2-1,TRBV27,TGTGCCAGCAGTTTAAGGGGTCGCGGGATTCAAAACAATGAGCAGTTCTTC,CASSLRGRGIQNNEQFF
TRBD1,.,TRBJ1-2,TRBV6-5,TGTGCCAGCCGAGAGACAGGGGGCGATTATGGCTACACCTTC,CASRETGGDYGYTF
TRBD1,.,TRBJ1-5,TRBV24-1,TGTGCCACCAGTGATTCAGACAGGGGTCAGCCCCAGCATTTT,CATSDSDRGQPQHF
TRBD1,.,TRBJ2-3,TRBV19,TGTGCCAGTAGTCGCGCCCGTACAGGGGCAACAGATACGCAGTATTTT,CASSRARTGATDTQYF
.,.,TRBJ1-2,TRBV19,TGTGCCAGTAGTTCCGGGGGAGTGCACTATGGCTACACCTTC,CASSSGGVHYGYTF